This T cell receptor beta chain emerged from a study of cytomegalovirus exposure and HLA in healthy donors (dated by TCRdb to about 2017). At the level of the whole study: An earlier analysis of 550 to 700 of the donors reported approximately 270 Gb of sequence data and roughly 110 million unique TCR beta sequences from 150 million to 200 million T cells. Roughly 300 gigabases of sequencing data and around 80 million unique TCR sequences made up an early release that covered under 750 HLA-typed donors. Of the approximately 400 genotyped donors, 65% to 90% fell in the genetic ancestry cluster associated with self-reported Caucasian donors. The study aimed to test whether cataloging public T cell receptors could reveal signatures of past pathogen exposure. The study profiled the T cell repertoires of hundreds of subjects by immunosequencing and related them to cytomegalovirus serostatus. In addition to the first cohort of 650 to 800 subjects, a separate validation cohort of 120 different subjects was used. To predict cytomegalovirus infection status, the study brought together high-throughput TCR immunosequencing, statistical association of individual TCRs with disease status, and machine learning. A later analysis re-analyzed previously published TCR beta repertoires from 500 to 700 donors and added high-resolution HLA genotyping to study TCR occurrence patterns. In the later analysis, no new phenotypic data were used to find candidate immune exposures; instead, reliance was placed on TCR beta sequences and their occurrence across donors. To decide whether each TCR beta V gene segment behaved as functional or pseudogenic, an earlier analysis of approximately 600 of the donors relied on high-throughput TCR beta sequencing. Donor age, sex, ethnicity and CMV serostatus were collected together with the repertoire data. In a later genetic analysis, genome-wide SNP genotypes for about 55% of the roughly 700 donors were used, and that subset was treated as a discovery cohort. Every discovery cohort repertoire had been produced on one sequencing platform. HLA typing covered class I and class II loci at four-digit resolution. Typing coverage differed by locus: A, B, C, DRB1 and DQB1 were typed in roughly 620-630 donors, DQA1 in about 510, DPA1 in approximately 600, and DPB1 in just under 490. Because of strong linkage in the cohort, four to six DR-DQ haplotypes were treated as single units for association and clustering. Among some 400 genotyped donors of the cohort, an average of roughly 230,000 unique TCR beta nucleotide sequences was sequenced per donor, of which about 18% were non-productive. The paper as a whole reports these results and caveats: When HLA alleles, especially DR and DQ, strongly co-occurred, TCR associations were difficult to assign to individual alleles. In vitro tests confirmed that a few of the cytomegalovirus-associated TCR beta chains recognize cytomegalovirus antigens. The 87-base-pair reads could not distinguish some IMGT-functional V segments, including TRBV6-2 and TRBV6-3, so those segments were excluded. A further reported finding was that TCR beta sequences accurately predicted the HLA-A and HLA-B alleles for most subjects in the first cohort. In the study, approximately 160 TCR beta chains were listed as associated with cytomegalovirus. Compared with the roughly 600-donor mean, donors in an Asian-associated ancestry cluster had fewer N-insertions in productive TCRs, according to a later genetic analysis. In this cohort, only TCR beta chains were sequenced, and detectable features were limited by the absence of alpha or paired-chain data. Sequencing depth was assumed to be roughly uniform across donors in the presence/absence analyses, though that assumption may not hold. In a later analysis, HLA-associated TCR beta chains showed more clonal expansion and lower generation probabilities than non-associated chains that were equally common. Across donors, most TCR sequences were observed very rarely, whereas some public TCRs were present in many individuals. Several of the top co-occurrence clusters appeared to be linked to parvovirus B19, influenza, CMV and Epstein-Barr virus, according to a later analysis. According to a later analysis, TCR association rates differed among HLA loci, with DRB1 alleles showing the most associated TCRs and HLA-C alleles showing the fewest. The classifier was reported to diagnose cytomegalovirus status with high specificity and sensitivity in both the original cohort and the validation cohort. Specific HLA alleles were associated with about 17,000 TCR beta sequences at a false discovery rate of 0.05 in a later analysis. The sequencing pipeline was judged likely to have produced a cluster of highly shared sequence variants as a technical artifact. CMV serostatus was the only immune exposure information available for the cohort. A later analysis found that most CMV-associated TCR beta chains appeared HLA-restricted, with HLA associations seemingly driven largely by CMV exposure. The earlier analysis of approximately 560 of the donors excluded seventeen rarely observed V segments, including chromosome 9 orphons, because counts were too low. In an earlier analysis of about 600 of the donors, most TCR beta V segments appeared in productive rearrangements about 90% or about 30% of the time, broadly matching IMGT annotations. Because HLA typing was unavailable for some donors at each locus, only the typed subset was used in association tests. The authors suggested that the approach could potentially be generalized to other disease states and immunological phenotypes. Correlated functional status among segregating V segments might be attributable to linkage disequilibrium, but an unknown experimental factor could not be ruled out. An association between a missense DCLRE1C variant and V-gene and J-gene trimming of TCR beta chains was found in a later genetic analysis and replicated in an independent cohort.

The cohort was made up of under 800 healthy bone marrow donors. At the time of sampling, every cohort member was nominally healthy, though immune exposures that went unrecorded were likely present. The donor was CMV seronegative and was included in the group of about 350 seronegative cohort members. Each donor provided a peripheral blood sample, and peripheral blood mononuclear cells were used for TCR beta sequencing. The Qiagen DNeasy Blood Extraction Kit was used to extract genomic DNA from the blood cell samples. A remark on this clone: Its target antigen remains unknown.

Taken from the germline V gene, the CDR1 and CDR2 loops are SGDLS and YYNGEE. From cysteine to phenylalanine, the CDR3 is 17 amino acids long. This entry keeps only the CDR3 DNA: 51 bases, framed from base 1. V is cut by 0 bases and J by 0 bases, and the space between the germline ends is 14 bases. Library preparation was by the immunoSEQ multiplex PCR assay. The multiplex PCR relied on a mix of 60 forward primers for TCR Vbeta segments and 13 reverse primers for TCR Jbeta segments. The CDR3 region of rearranged TCR beta genes was amplified from genomic DNA by a multiplex PCR assay. Amplified TCR beta libraries were sequenced as 87-base-pair reads on the Illumina HiSeq System. Per the original workflow: In a later analysis, tens of millions of unique TCR beta chains were counted across the 650 to 750 repertoires, and around 10 million of these chains were shared by at least two donors. A nearest-neighbor algorithm error-corrected the raw reads and collapsed the reads into unique sequences, merging closely related sequences to remove PCR and sequencing errors. Alignment of CDR3 sequences to IMGT reference sequences was used to assign V, D and J gene segments. For a sequence to be retained, at least a six-nucleotide match to both a V gene segment and a J gene segment was required. A rearrangement counted as productive if the CDR3 had no stop codons and remained in frame with V and J, and every other rearrangement counted as non-productive. CDR3 was defined according to IMGT convention as the region running from the second conserved V-encoded cysteine to the conserved J-encoded phenylalanine. The earlier analysis of fewer than 750 of the donors excluded sequences that lacked an unambiguous match to a single V gene segment. An earlier analysis of fewer than 750 of the donors called V segments functional above 56.7% productive rearrangements and segregating when the between-donor standard deviation exceeded 5%. A statistical classification framework was built for diagnosing cytomegalovirus status from the catalog of TCR beta chain sequences. In a later analysis, TCR nucleotide sequences were compared against IMGT/GENE-DB human TR gene sequences so that V and J genes could be assigned. A later analysis assigned CDR3 sequences and most-parsimonious VDJ recombination scenarios with the TCRdist pipeline. In a later analysis, every TCR beta chain was defined by the combination of its CDR3 amino acid sequence and its V-gene family, and reads without a unique V-gene family were dropped. To address suspected cross-contamination and a sequencing artifact, a later analysis removed roughly 640 highly shared, low-generation-probability nucleotide sequences. In a later analysis, a clonal expansion index for each public chain was calculated from normalized within-repertoire ranks of inferred template counts. In a later analysis, generation probabilities were computed using a VDJ recombination model fitted to out-of-frame rearrangements, and the results were checked against IGoR. In a later analysis, TCR-TCR, TCR-HLA and TCR-CMV co-occurrence was scored with hypergeometric tests, and a repertoire-size bias correction was applied to TCR pairs. To estimate false discovery rates, a later analysis permuted the HLA or CMV assignments 20 times. In a later analysis, co-occurring TCRs were grouped using DBSCAN, and TCRdist sequence similarity was added for clustering within HLA-allele-positive subsets. For co-occurrence clustering, repertoires with fewer than 30,000 or more than 120,000 public chains were excluded, along with four or five repertoires with anomalous nucleotide sharing. The table was pulled from immuneACCESS by TCRdb, which kept in-frame rearrangements only. Such tables lose some clones; where checked, under half of the loss comes from unresolved V genes, and the rest has no known cause. V and J calls and clone size are given by that table; D and trimming were obtained from the DNA. This sample's table lists around 120,000 clones. The top ten clones comprise around 3.6% of the sample.

This sequence originates from a man younger than 35 in good health and CMV-seronegative. Source material: PBMCs. This sequence uses TRBV9 and TRBJ2-3; TRBD2 is perhaps the D gene, given 7 matching bases. The nucleotide sequence is TGTGCCAGCAGCGTAGAGGGGGGGCTTACTAGCACAGATACGCAGTATTTT. Its coded protein is CASSVEGGLTSTDTQYF.